This T cell receptor beta chain was obtained from a study of T cells in localized non-small cell lung cancer. General study findings and limits: Tumor samples were not multi-region, leaving intratumor heterogeneity unexcluded. A median of about 58 of the top 100 tumor clones appeared in adjacent lung, which was paired and uninvolved.

This clone turned up a few times. No antigen is known for it. TCRdb's table, derived via immunoSEQ multiplex PCR, lists solely in-frame clones and lacks some. The sample yields 10,000 to 12,000 clones, approximately 50% seen once. Germline assignment: CDR1 MNHGY and CDR2 SAAAGT. J gave up 2 bases and V 6 bases, and 7 bases lay outside the gene matches. This CDR3 is 14 amino acids long. The sequences come from lymph node tissue, collected before any cancer treatment. The sequence came from a woman aged 40 to 75 with stage II squamous cell lung carcinoma. The J gene is TRBJ2-7, the V gene TRBV6-8; 7 bases are a match to TRBD1. CDR3 loop: CASRPLDRTYEQYF. CDR3 DNA sequence: TGTGCCAGCAGACCCTTGGACAGGACCTACGAGCAGTACTTC.